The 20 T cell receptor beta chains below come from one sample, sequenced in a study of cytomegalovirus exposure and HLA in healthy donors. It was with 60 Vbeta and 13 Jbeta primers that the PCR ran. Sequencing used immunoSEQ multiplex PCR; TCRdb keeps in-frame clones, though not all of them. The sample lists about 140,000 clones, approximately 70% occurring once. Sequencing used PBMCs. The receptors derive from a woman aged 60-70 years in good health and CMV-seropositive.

In nucleotides, the CDR3 is TGCAGCGTTGCTCGGGACAGTGACACTGAAGCTTTCTTT. This encodes CSVARDSDTEAFF. The chain carries TRBV29-1 and TRBJ1-1; 7 bases match TRBD1. Trimming took 4 bases from V and 3 from J; bases not matched to a gene: 5. The CDR3 sequence is 13 residues long. CDR1 and CDR2 from the germline V gene are SQVTM and ANQGSEA. The variable domain in full, completed from reference TRBV29-1 and TRBJ1-1, reads SAVISQKPSRDICQRGTSLTIQCQVDSQVTMMFWYRQQPGQSLTLIATANQGSEATYESGFVIDKFPISRPNLTFSTLTVSNMSPEDSSIYLCSVARDSDTEAFFGQGTRLTVV.

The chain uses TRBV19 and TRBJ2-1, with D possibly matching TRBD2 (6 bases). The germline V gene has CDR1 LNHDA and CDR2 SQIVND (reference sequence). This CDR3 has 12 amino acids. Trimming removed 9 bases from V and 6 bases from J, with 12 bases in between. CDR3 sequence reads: CASAGTRNEQFF. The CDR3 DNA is TGTGCCAGCGCCGGGACTCGCAATGAGCAGTTCTTC.

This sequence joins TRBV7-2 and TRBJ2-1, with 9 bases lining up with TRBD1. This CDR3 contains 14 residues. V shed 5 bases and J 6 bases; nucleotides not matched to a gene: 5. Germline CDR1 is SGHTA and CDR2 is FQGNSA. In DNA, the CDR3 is TGTGCCAGCAGCGCACCGGGACAGGGCAATGAGCAGTTCTTC. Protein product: CASSAPGQGNEQFF.

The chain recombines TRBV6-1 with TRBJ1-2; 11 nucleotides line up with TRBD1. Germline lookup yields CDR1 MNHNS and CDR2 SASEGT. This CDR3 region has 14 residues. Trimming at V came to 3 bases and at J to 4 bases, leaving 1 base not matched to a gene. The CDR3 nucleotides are TGTGCCAGCAGTGACGGGACAGGGGGCTATGGCTACACCTTC. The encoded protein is CASSDGTGGYGYTF.

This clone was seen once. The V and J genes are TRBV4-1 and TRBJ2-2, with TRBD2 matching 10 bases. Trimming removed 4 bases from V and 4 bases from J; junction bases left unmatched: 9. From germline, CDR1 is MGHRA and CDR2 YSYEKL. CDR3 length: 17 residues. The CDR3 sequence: CASSRSSSGRSTGELFF. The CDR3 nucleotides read TGCGCCAGCAGCCGGTCCTCTAGCGGGAGATCCACCGGGGAGCTGTTTTTT.

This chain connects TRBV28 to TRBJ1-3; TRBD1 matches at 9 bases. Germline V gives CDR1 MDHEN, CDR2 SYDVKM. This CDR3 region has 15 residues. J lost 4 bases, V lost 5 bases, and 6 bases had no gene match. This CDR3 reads CASSKQGARGNTIYF. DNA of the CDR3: TGTGCCAGCAGTAAACAGGGGGCAAGAGGAAACACCATATATTTT.

The CDR3 DNA sequence: TGTGCCAGCAGTGCCGGGAGAGGGGCCAACGTCCTGACTTTC. This gives the protein CASSAGRGANVLTF. V and J are TRBV2 and TRBJ2-6; TRBD2 might be the D (6 bases). This CDR3 has 14 amino acids. V was pared by 4 bases and J by 4 bases, with 8 bases between. Germline V gene data show CDR1 as SNHLY and CDR2 as FYNNEI.

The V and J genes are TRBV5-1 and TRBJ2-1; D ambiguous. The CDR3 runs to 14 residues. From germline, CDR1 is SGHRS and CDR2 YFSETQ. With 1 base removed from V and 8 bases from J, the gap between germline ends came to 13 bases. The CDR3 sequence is CASSLWNLGDEQFF. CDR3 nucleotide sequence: TGCGCCAGCAGCTTGTGGAATCTGGGCGATGAGCAGTTCTTC.

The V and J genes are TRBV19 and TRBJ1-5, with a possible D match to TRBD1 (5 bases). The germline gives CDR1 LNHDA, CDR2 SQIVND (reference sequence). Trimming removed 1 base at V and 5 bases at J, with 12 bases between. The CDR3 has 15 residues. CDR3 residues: CASSIVIETDQPQHF. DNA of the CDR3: TGTGCCAGTAGTATAGTTATTGAGACAGATCAGCCCCAGCATTTT.

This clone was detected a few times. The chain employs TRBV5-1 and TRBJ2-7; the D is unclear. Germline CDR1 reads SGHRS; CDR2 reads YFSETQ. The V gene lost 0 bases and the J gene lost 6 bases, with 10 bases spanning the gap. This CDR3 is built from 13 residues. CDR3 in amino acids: CASSLGGRTEQYF. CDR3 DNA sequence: TGCGCCAGCAGCTTGGGCGGCCGAACCGAGCAGTACTTC.

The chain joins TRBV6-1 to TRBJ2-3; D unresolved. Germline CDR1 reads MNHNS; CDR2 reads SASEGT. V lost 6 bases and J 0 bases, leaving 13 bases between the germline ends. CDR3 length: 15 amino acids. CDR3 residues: CASSQRTSSTDTQYF. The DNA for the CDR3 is TGTGCCAGCAGCCAGCGAACCTCTAGCACAGATACGCAGTATTTT.

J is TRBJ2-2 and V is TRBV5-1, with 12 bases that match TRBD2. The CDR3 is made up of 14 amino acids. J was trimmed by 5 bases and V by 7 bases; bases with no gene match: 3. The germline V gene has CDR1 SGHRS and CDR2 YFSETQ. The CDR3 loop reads CASWLAGGTGELFF. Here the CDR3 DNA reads TGCGCCAGCTGGCTAGCGGGAGGGACCGGGGAGCTGTTTTTT.

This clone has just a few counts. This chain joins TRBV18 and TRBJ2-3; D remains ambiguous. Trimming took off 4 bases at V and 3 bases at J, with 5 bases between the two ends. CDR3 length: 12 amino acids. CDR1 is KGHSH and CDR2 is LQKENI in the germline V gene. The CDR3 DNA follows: TGTGCCAGCTCACTACAGACAGATACGCAGTATTTT. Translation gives CASSLQTDTQYF.

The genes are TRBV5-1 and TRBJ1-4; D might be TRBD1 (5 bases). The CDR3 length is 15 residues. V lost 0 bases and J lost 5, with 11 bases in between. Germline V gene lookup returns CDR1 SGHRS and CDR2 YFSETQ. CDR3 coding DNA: TGCGCCAGCAGCTTGGCAGGGAGGGGCAATGAAAAACTGTTTTTT. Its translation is CASSLAGRGNEKLFF.

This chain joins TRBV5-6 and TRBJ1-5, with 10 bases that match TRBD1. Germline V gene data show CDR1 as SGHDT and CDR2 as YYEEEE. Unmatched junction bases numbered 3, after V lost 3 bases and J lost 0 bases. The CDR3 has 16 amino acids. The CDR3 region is CASSSGTGDSNQPQHF. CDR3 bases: TGTGCCAGCAGCTCCGGGACAGGGGATAGCAATCAGCCCCAGCATTTT. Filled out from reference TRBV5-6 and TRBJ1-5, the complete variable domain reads DAGVTQSPTHLIKTRGQQVTLRCSPKSGHDTVSWYQQALGQGPQFIFQYYEEEERQRGNFPDRFSGHQFPNYSSELNVNALLLGDSALYLCASSSGTGDSNQPQHFGDGTRLSIL.

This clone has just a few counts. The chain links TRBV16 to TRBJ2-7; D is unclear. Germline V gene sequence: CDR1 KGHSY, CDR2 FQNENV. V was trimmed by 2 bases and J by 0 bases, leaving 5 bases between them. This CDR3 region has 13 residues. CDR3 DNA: TGTGCCAGCAGCCAACTGAGCTCCTACGAGCAGTACTTC. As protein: CASSQLSSYEQYF.

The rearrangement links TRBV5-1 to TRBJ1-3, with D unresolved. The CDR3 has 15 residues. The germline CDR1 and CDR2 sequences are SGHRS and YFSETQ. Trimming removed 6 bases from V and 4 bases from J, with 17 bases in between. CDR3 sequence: CASTESGVIGNTIYF. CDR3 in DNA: TGCGCCAGCACCGAAAGCGGGGTGATCGGAAACACCATATATTTT.

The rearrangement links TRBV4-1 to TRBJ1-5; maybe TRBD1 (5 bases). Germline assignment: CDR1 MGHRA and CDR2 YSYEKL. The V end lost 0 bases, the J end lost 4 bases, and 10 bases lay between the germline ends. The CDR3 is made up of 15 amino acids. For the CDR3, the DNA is TGCGCCAGCAGCCAAGAATCGGGACTTAATCAGCCCCAGCATTTT. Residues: CASSQESGLNQPQHF.

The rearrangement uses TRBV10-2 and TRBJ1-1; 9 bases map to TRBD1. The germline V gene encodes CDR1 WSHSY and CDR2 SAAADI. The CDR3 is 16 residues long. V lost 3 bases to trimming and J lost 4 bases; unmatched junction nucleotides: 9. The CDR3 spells CASSDGDRARGTEAFF. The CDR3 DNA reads TGCGCCAGCAGTGACGGGGACAGGGCCCGAGGCACTGAAGCTTTCTTT.

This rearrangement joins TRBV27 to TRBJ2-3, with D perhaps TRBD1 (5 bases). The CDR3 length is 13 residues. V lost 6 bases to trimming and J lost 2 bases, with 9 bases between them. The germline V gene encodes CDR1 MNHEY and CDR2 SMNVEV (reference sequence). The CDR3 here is CASRPGNTDTQYF. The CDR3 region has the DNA TGTGCCAGCAGACCAGGGAACACAGATACGCAGTATTTT.